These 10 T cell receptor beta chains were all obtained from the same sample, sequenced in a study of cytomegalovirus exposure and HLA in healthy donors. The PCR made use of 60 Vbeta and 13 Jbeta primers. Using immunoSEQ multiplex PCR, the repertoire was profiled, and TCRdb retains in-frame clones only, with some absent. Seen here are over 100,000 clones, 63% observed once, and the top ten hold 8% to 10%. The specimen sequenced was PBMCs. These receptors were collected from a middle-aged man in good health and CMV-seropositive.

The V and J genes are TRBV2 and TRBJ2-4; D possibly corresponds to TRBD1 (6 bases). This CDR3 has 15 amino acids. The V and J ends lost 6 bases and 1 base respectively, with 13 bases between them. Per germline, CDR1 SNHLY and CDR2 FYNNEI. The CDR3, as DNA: TGTGCCAGCAGACCCCATACAGGGGCCAAAAACATTCAGTACTTC. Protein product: CASRPHTGAKNIQYF.

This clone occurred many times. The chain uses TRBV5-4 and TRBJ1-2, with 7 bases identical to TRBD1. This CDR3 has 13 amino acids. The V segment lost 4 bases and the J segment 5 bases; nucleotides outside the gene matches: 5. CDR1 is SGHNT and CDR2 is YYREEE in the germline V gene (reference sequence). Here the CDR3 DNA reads TGTGCCAGCAGCCCTGACAGGGTGTATGGCTACACCTTC. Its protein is CASSPDRVYGYTF.

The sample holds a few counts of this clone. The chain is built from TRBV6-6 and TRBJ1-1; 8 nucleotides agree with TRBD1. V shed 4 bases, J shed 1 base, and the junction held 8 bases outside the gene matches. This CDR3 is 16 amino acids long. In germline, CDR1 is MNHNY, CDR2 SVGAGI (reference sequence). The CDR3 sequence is CASSSGQGLRNTEAFF. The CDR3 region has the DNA TGTGCCAGCAGTTCCGGACAGGGCCTCCGGAACACTGAAGCTTTCTTT.

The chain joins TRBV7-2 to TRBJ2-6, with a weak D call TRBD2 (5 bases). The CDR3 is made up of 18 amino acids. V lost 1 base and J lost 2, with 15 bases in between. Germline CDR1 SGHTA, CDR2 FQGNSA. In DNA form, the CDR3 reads TGTGCCAGCAGCTTAGTCCCTAGCACCTTAGCTGGGGCCAACGTCCTGACTTTC. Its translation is CASSLVPSTLAGANVLTF.

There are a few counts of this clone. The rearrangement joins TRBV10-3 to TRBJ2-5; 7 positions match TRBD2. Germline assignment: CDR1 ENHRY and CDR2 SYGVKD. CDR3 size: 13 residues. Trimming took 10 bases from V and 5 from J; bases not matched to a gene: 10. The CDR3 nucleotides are TGTGCCACATACGGGGGGAGAGGGGAGACCCAGTACTTC. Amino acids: CATYGGRGETQYF.

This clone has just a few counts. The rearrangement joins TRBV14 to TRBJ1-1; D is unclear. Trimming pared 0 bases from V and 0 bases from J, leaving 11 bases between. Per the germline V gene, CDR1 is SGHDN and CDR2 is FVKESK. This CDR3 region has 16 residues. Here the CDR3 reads CASSQDWRKVNTEAFF. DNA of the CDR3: TGTGCCAGCAGCCAAGATTGGCGGAAAGTGAACACTGAAGCTTTCTTT. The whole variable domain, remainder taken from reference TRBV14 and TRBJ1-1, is EAGVTQFPSHSVIEKGQTVTLRCDPISGHDNLYWYRRVMGKEIKFLLHFVKESKQDESGMPNNRFLAERTGGTYSTLKVQPAELEDSGVYFCASSQDWRKVNTEAFFGQGTRLTVV.

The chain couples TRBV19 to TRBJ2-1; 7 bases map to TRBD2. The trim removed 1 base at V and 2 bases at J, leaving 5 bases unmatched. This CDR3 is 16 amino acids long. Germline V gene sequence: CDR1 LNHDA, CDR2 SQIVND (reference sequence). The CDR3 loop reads CASSIGYRGAYNEQFF. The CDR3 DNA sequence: TGTGCCAGTAGTATAGGGTACCGGGGGGCCTACAATGAGCAGTTCTTC.

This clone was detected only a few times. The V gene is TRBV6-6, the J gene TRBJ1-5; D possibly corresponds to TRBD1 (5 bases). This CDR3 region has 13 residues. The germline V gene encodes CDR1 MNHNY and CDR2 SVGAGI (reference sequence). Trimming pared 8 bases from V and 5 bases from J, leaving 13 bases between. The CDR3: CASRGNDDQPQHF. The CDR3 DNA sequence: TGTGCCAGCCGGGGGAACGATGATCAGCCCCAGCATTTT.

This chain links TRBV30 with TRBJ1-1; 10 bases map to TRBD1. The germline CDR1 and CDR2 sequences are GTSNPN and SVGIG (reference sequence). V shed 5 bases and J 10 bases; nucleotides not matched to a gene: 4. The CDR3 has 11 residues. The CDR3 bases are TGTGCCTGGGGGACAGGGGCTATAGCTTTCTTT. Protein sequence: CAWGTGAIAFF.

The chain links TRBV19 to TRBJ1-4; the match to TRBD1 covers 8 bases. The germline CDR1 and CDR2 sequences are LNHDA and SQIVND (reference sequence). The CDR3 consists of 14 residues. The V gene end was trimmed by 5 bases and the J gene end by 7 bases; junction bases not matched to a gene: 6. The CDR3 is CASSPPDRVEKLFF. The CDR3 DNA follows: TGTGCCAGTAGTCCCCCGGACAGGGTTGAAAAACTGTTTTTT.